These T cell receptor beta chains were read from a single sample in a study of CD8+ T cells in alopecia areata. The data were produced by immunoSEQ multiplex PCR, yet TCRdb's version contains in-frame clones alone and is incomplete. In the table there are about 200,000 clones, 56% of which are singletons. The specimen was CD8+ T cells sorted from blood. The receptors shown here come from a human donor in good health. CDR3s include the opening cysteine and the closing phenylalanine or tryptophan. A D gene is named only where the DNA matches it firmly. Clone size, where shown, is once, few, many, or a class for clones that have expanded.

TRBJ2-5 | TRBV6-1 | . | . | TGTGCCAGCAGTGAAGCTTGGCGGGGGCCGGACCAAGAGACCCAGTACTTC | CASSEAWRGPDQETQYF
TRBJ1-1 | TRBV27 | . | . | TGTGCCAGCAGATCCCAGGGTGTGAACACTGAAGCTTTCTTT | CASRSQGVNTEAFF
TRBJ1-2 | TRBV6-5 | . | . | TGTGCCAGCAGTTACTCCGCAGAAAACTATGGCTACACCTTC | CASSYSAENYGYTF
TRBJ1-1 | TRBV6-5 | TRBD1 | once | TGTGCCAGCAGTTACCAGGGGGCCTTTGTGAACACTGAAGCTTTCTTT | CASSYQGAFVNTEAFF
TRBJ2-2 | TRBV2 | . | . | TGTGCCAGCAGCCCGACAGAGACCGGGGAGCTGTTTTTT | CASSPTETGELFF
TRBJ1-3 | TRBV28 | . | . | TGTGCCAGCAGCTTCCAGGTCAGCTCTGGAAACACCATATATTTT | CASSFQVSSGNTIYF
TRBJ2-3 | TRBV29-1 | . | . | TGCAGCGTTGAGGGAACATATGGGACGGCGCTGTATTTT | CSVEGTYGTALYF
TRBJ2-5 | TRBV1 | . | . | TGCACCAGCAGCCAAGAGGGCGGGAGGCGGGAGCTCCAAGAGACCCAGTACTTC | CTSSQEGGRRELQETQYF
TRBJ2-1 | TRBV23-1 | TRBD1 | few | TGCGCCAGCAGTCCTTGGACAGGGGGCTGGGTTGAGCAGTTCTTC | CASSPWTGGWVEQFF
TRBJ1-5 | TRBV27 | . | . | TGTGCCAGCAGCCCTGGGGCAGGGGAGCAGCCCCAGCATTTT | CASSPGAGEQPQHF
TRBJ2-5 | TRBV4-1 | TRBD2 | few | TGCGCCAGCAGCCCGACGATAGCGGGGGCGGGGGCCCAGTACTTC | CASSPTIAGAGAQYF
TRBJ2-3 | TRBV5-1 | TRBD2 | . | TGCGCCAGCAGCTTGGCCCCTAGCGGGGGGGACACAGATACGCAGTATTTT | CASSLAPSGGDTDTQYF
TRBJ1-5 | TRBV10-3 | . | . | TGTGCCATCAGTGAGTCTGTCAAGGGTCCCCAGCATTTT | CAISESVKGPQHF
TRBJ2-7 | TRBV27 | . | . | TGTGCCAGTGCTTGGGACTCCTACGGGGGCGAGCAGTACTTC | CASAWDSYGGEQYF
TRBJ2-3 | TRBV4-1 | . | . | TGCGCCAGCAGCCAAATCAGTAGCACAGATACGCAGTATTTT | CASSQISSTDTQYF
TRBJ1-1 | TRBV10-1 | . | . | TGCGCCAGCAGTGGGGCTACCATCACTGGCCCTGAAGCTTTCTTT | CASSGATITGPEAFF
TRBJ2-3 | TRBV7-6 | TRBD2 | . | TGTGCCAGCAGCCCCAGCGGGGGGGCCGCAGATACGCAGTATTTT | CASSPSGGAADTQYF
TRBJ2-4 | TRBV7-9 | TRBD1 | few | TGTGCCAGCAGTTTCACAGGGGGCATCGAGACAGCCAAAAACATTCAGTACTTC | CASSFTGGIETAKNIQYF
TRBJ2-5 | TRBV29-1 | TRBD2 | . | TGCAGCGTCTTAGAGGGCCCTAGCGGGGACTACCAAGAGACCCAGTACTTC | CSVLEGPSGDYQETQYF
TRBJ1-1 | TRBV7-9 | TRBD1 | few | TGTGCCAGCAGCCAAAAGACAGGGGACACTGAAGCTTTCTTT | CASSQKTGDTEAFF
TRBJ2-7 | TRBV6-5 | TRBD2 | . | TGTGCCAGCAGTTACTCAATGCGGGGGATCCGCTACGAGCAGTACTTC | CASSYSMRGIRYEQYF
TRBJ1-2 | TRBV29-1 | . | . | TGCAGCGTTGAAGATATCGGGGATCATGGCTACACCTTC | CSVEDIGDHGYTF
TRBJ1-1 | TRBV25-1 | TRBD1 | . | TGTGCCAGCAGTGTGGCAGGGGGCCTCGGTGAAGCTTTCTTT | CASSVAGGLGEAFF
TRBJ2-3 | TRBV6-5 | . | few | TGTGCCAGCAGTTATCGGGACGTCGATACGCAGTATTTT | CASSYRDVDTQYF
TRBJ2-3 | TRBV18 | . | few | TGTGCCAGCTCACCAGACTCGGTAACAGATACGCAGTATTTT | CASSPDSVTDTQYF
TRBJ2-6 | TRBV23-1 | . | few | TGCGCCAGCAGTCAACCCAAGGACCGGAGCTCTGGGGCCAACGTCCTGACTTTC | CASSQPKDRSSGANVLTF
TRBJ2-1 | TRBV10-2 | . | . | TGCGCCAGCAGTGAGTCTGGCCTTGAGTTCTTC | CASSESGLEFF
TRBJ2-7 | TRBV5-1 | TRBD1 | . | TGCGCCAGCAGCTTGAGAGGGGGCCTGACCTACGAGCAGTACTTC | CASSLRGGLTYEQYF
TRBJ1-2 | TRBV4-2 | . | . | TGTGCCAGCAGCTCGTCCCGGGACTTAGGAGGCTACACCTTC | CASSSSRDLGGYTF
TRBJ2-7 | TRBV4-1 | TRBD2 | . | TGCGCCAGCAGATCCAGCGGGGGCGACTCCTACGAGCAGTACTTC | CASRSSGGDSYEQYF
TRBJ2-5 | TRBV7-6 | . | . | TGTGCCAGCAGCTTATGGGAAGGGGAGACCCAGTACTTC | CASSLWEGETQYF
TRBJ2-7 | TRBV29-1 | . | few | TGCAGCGTTATATTCCGGGACTTATCCTACGAGCAGTACTTC | CSVIFRDLSYEQYF
TRBJ1-1 | TRBV4-1 | . | . | TGCGCCAGCAGCCCTCATACGGCAGGTGAAGCTTTCTTT | CASSPHTAGEAFF
TRBJ2-5 | TRBV29-1 | TRBD2 | . | TGCAGCGTTGAAGATGGGTCTAGCGGGGGGCGTACTCAAGAGACCCAGTACTTC | CSVEDGSSGGRTQETQYF
TRBJ1-1 | TRBV5-6 | . | . | TGTGCCAGCAGCGAGAACAGGAGCCCGAACACTGAAGCTTTCTTT | CASSENRSPNTEAFF
TRBJ1-1 | TRBV19 | . | . | TGTGCCAGTAGCCCCGGCGGGAACACTGAAGCTTTCTTT | CASSPGGNTEAFF
TRBJ1-6 | TRBV7-3 | . | . | TGTGCCAGCAGCTTAAATCCAGCCAGCTATAATTCACCCCTCCACTTT | CASSLNPASYNSPLHF